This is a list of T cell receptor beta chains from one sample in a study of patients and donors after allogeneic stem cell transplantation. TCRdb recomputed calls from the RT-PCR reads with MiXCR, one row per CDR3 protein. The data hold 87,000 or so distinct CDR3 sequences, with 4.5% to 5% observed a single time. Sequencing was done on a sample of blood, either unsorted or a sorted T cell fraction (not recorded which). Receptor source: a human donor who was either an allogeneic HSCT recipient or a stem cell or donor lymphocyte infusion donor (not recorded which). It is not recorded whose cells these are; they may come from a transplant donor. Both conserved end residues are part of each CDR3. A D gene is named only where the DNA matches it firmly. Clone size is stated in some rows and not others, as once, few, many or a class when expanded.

TGTGCCAGCAGTGTTACCAGGCTGAACACCGGGGAGCTGTTTTTT | CASSVTRLNTGELFF | . | TRBV2 | 15 | TRBJ2-2 | few
TGTGCCAGCAGTCCCCCCACAGGGATGGGTCAGCCCCAGCATTTT | CASSPPTGMGQPQHF | . | TRBV28 | 15 | TRBJ1-5 | many
TGTGCCAGCAGTCCGTCGACAGGGATCCGTGCAGATACGCAGTATTTT | CASSPSTGIRADTQYF | TRBD1 | TRBV2 | 16 | TRBJ2-3 | few
TGTGCCAGCAGTTCAAGCGGGGGGCCGGAGACCCAGTACTTC | CASSSSGGPETQYF | TRBD2 | TRBV28 | 14 | TRBJ2-5 | .
TGTGCCAGCTCAGAAAACAGGGGTGGCGCCGGGGCTGAAGCTTTCTTT | CASSENRGGAGAEAFF | TRBD1 | TRBV18 | 16 | TRBJ1-1 | .
TGTGCCAGCAGCCGACGGGACAGCAGGAACACTGAAGCTTTCTTT | CASSRRDSRNTEAFF | TRBD1 | TRBV5-4 | 15 | TRBJ1-1 | few
TGTGCCAGCAGCTTGTACTGGAGTCACAATGAGCAGTTCTTC | CASSLYWSHNEQFF | . | TRBV5-4 | 14 | TRBJ2-1 | many
TGTGCCATCAGTGAGGGACAGGCGACGAACACTGAAGCTTTCTTT | CAISEGQATNTEAFF | TRBD1 | TRBV10-3 | 15 | TRBJ1-1 | many
TGTGCCAGCAGTACGGGACTAGCGGGAATAAATGAGCAGTTCTTC | CASSTGLAGINEQFF | TRBD2 | TRBV12-3/TRBV12-4 | 15 | TRBJ2-1 | many
TGTGCCAGTGACTTGGACGGAGACTATGGCTACACCTTC | CASDLDGDYGYTF | . | TRBV6-1 | 13 | TRBJ1-2 | .
TGCAGTGCGCCGGCTACGGGGGCTTTACAGCCCCAGCATTTT | CSAPATGALQPQHF | . | TRBV20-1 | 14 | TRBJ1-5 | many
TGTGCCAGCAGCTTAGGGTCGGGCACTGAAGCTTTCTTT | CASSLGSGTEAFF | . | TRBV7-8 | 13 | TRBJ1-1 | many
TGTGCTAGCGGGGGCGCGGCTTCACCCCTCCACTTT | CASGGAASPLHF | . | TRBV27 | 12 | TRBJ1-6 | many
TGCGCCAGCAGCCAAGAGCCGATGTGGGACAGGGGTTCACCCCTCCACTTT | CASSQEPMWDRGSPLHF | TRBD1 | TRBV4-1 | 17 | TRBJ1-6 | many
TGTGCCAGCAGCGCTGGGGGACTGGGCACCGGGGAGCTGTTTTTT | CASSAGGLGTGELFF | . | TRBV3-1 | 15 | TRBJ2-2 | .
TGCAGCGTTAAGGGACAGTTCAATCAGCCCCAGCATTTT | CSVKGQFNQPQHF | TRBD1 | TRBV29-1 | 13 | TRBJ1-5 | many
TGTGCCAGCAGTGACAGGTCACGCAATCAGCCCCAGCATTTT | CASSDRSRNQPQHF | . | TRBV2 | 14 | TRBJ1-5 | many
TGTGCCAGCAGCACGGGACGGAGCTCTGGAAACACCATATATTTT | CASSTGRSSGNTIYF | . | TRBV3-1 | 15 | TRBJ1-3 | many
TGTGCCACCAGCCGGGCGGGAGAGACCCAGTACTTC | CATSRAGETQYF | . | TRBV15 | 12 | TRBJ2-5 | few
TGTGCCAGCAGCTTAAGGTTTGCGGGGCGAAGCTCCTACAATGAGCAGTTCTTC | CASSLRFAGRSSYNEQFF | . | TRBV11-2 | 18 | TRBJ2-1 | many
TGTGCCAGCAGTTACCTCCCCCCGGGACCGCCGAATTACGAGCAGTACTTC | CASSYLPPGPPNYEQYF | . | TRBV6-5 | 17 | TRBJ2-7 | few
TGTGCCAGCAGTGCTTACAAAGCGGGAGTTTATCCCGAGCAGTACTTC | CASSAYKAGVYPEQYF | TRBD2 | TRBV6-1 | 16 | TRBJ2-7 | .
TGTGCCAGCAGTTCCGGAAGCTCTGGAAACACCATATATTTT | CASSSGSSGNTIYF | . | TRBV12-3/TRBV12-4 | 14 | TRBJ1-3 | medium-sized
TGCAGCGTTGAAGGGAGGAGAAGTGGCTACACCTTC | CSVEGRRSGYTF | . | TRBV29-1 | 12 | TRBJ1-2 | few